This T cell receptor beta chain was documented in a study of molecular identifiers for immune sequencing clone quantification. With V trimmed by 0 bases and J by 0 bases, 6 bases remained unmatched. Germline CDR1 reads LGHNA; CDR2 reads YNFKEQ. This CDR3 is built from 17 residues. General observations from the study: For effector cells, clones above 20 RNA copies held over 98% of molecules; for naive cells, under 1%.

On this clonotype: Its antigen is currently unknown.

TCRdb re-called the PCR reads with MiXCR, one entry per CDR3 protein. The sample lists some 680,000 distinct CDR3 sequences, around 25% occurring once. Sequencing used naive CD8+ T cells from blood, with Jurkat cell RNA spiked in. The subset: FACS-sorted CD8+CD4-CCR7+CD45RA+ naive T cells. The rearrangement joins TRBV4-2 to TRBJ2-3; TRBD2 matches 7 bases. This TCR came from a human donor in good health. Some libraries in this study had Jurkat cell RNA spiked in. CDR3 in amino acids: CASSQDPELASTDTQYF. CDR3 nucleotide sequence: TGTGCCAGCAGCCAAGACCCCGAACTAGCGAGCACAGATACGCAGTATTTT.